This T cell receptor beta chain was documented in a study of cytomegalovirus exposure and HLA in healthy donors. On the study more broadly: In a previous analysis, 100 million to 140 million unique TCR beta sequences were found from about 190 million T cells.

The PCR made use of 60 Vbeta and 13 Jbeta primers. TCRdb's table, derived via immunoSEQ multiplex PCR, lists solely in-frame clones and lacks some. Its clone listing holds roughly 120,000 clones. Points from the study as a whole: In an earlier analysis, productive rearrangement rates for most beta V segments clustered near 87% or 30%. Donors belonging to an Asian-associated ancestry cluster reportedly showed fewer N-insertions in productive TCRs than the roughly 670-donor mean, according to what a later analysis found. There were a few CMV-associated chains whose specificity for CMV antigens was confirmed in vitro.

As for this clone: Antigen: not known.

The CDR3 is 16 amino acids. Germline V lookup: CDR1 SGHRS, CDR2 YFSETQ. Trimming at V came to 0 bases and at J to 7 bases, leaving 7 bases not matched to a gene. The sequence was collected from a young man in good health and CMV-seronegative. The chain joins TRBV5-1 to TRBJ2-1; 10 nucleotides agree with TRBD2. Sequencing was done on a sample of PBMCs. The CDR3 region has the DNA TGCGCCAGCAGCTTGGCTCCTAGCGGGGGAGATAATGAGCAGTTCTTC. Protein sequence: CASSLAPSGGDNEQFF.